This T cell receptor beta chain came from a study of cytomegalovirus exposure and HLA in healthy donors. Study conclusions and caveats: For most TCR beta V segments, an earlier analysis put the productive rate at about 90% or about 30% of the time.

The CDR3 runs to 16 residues. The germline V gene encodes CDR1 SGDLS and CDR2 YYNGEE. V dropped 0 bases and J dropped 4; count of bases not matched to a gene: 7. Use of 60 Vbeta and 13 Jbeta primers characterized the PCR. Here immunoSEQ multiplex PCR was the method, and the copy in TCRdb shows in-frame clones only, minus some. The sample carries some 200,000 clones, 85% to 90% recorded once. Concerning this clone: Its cognate antigen is unknown.

V gene TRBV9 combines with J gene TRBJ2-3; the match to TRBD2 covers 8 bases. The sample taken for sequencing was PBMCs. The source of this sequence is a young woman in good health and CMV-seronegative. This CDR3 reads CASSVAGGVVADTQYF. In nucleotides, the CDR3 is TGTGCCAGCAGCGTAGCGGGGGGGGTTGTGGCAGATACGCAGTATTTT.